Sequencing of this TCR beta chain was carried out in a study of blood T cell repertoires in COVID-19. Overall study context: Both acute and convalescent COVID-19 samples were obtained from the United States, Italy and Spain.

Measured with immunoSEQ multiplex PCR; TCRdb has only the in-frame clones, and not every one. Among roughly 14,000 clones, about 80% were seen once, and the ten largest hold about 25%. CDR3 length equals 19 residues. Germline V gene data show CDR1 as SGHTA and CDR2 as FQGTGA. V gave up 1 base and J gave up 0 bases; unmatched junction bases: 6. The origin of this receptor is a woman aged 55-69 years with acute or convalescent COVID-19. This chain links TRBV7-3 with TRBJ2-3, with 14 bases matching TRBD2. Input material: peripheral blood. The CDR3 protein is CASSLKGTSGGSSTDTQYF. The CDR3 DNA follows: TGTGCCAGCAGCTTAAAAGGGACTAGCGGGGGATCTAGCACAGATACGCAGTATTTT.